This section outlines one TCR beta chain sequence together with its context. Its target is not known. The V and J ends lost 6 bases and 4 bases respectively, with 9 bases between them. The CDR3 loop spans 12 amino acids. This sample was included in a study of CD8 T cells in ankylosing spondylitis. Whole-study results and caveats: Matched ankylosing spondylitis synovial fluid reportedly contained a significantly enriched population of disease-linked clones.

TCRdb fed the 5' RACE reads into MiXCR, producing one record per CDR3 protein. Here the sample spans tens of thousands of distinct CDR3 sequences, around 30% being singletons. The material sequenced was blood, either unsorted or a sorted T cell fraction (not recorded which). This chain connects TRBV12-3 or TRBV12-4 to TRBJ1-2; no firm D call. The sequence came from a male donor with ankylosing spondylitis or in good health (not recorded which). DNA for the CDR3: TGTGCCAGCAGATTGGACGGCTATGGCTACACCTTC. This encodes CASRLDGYGYTF.